This passage covers 26 T cell receptor beta chains from one sample sequenced in a study of T cell repertoires in cytomegalovirus infection. Their antigen targets remain unknown. MiXCR, run by TCRdb on the reads, gives a single entry per CDR3 protein. In the table there are 830,000 or so distinct CDR3 sequences, approximately 32% of which are singletons. Sequencing was performed on cultured CD8+ T cells from PBMCs, taken from culture after CMV antigen stimulation. The receptors shown here come from a human donor in good health (CMV status not recorded). Some clones in this sample may be carry-over from other donors' samples.

In this sample, this clonotype turned up many times. J is TRBJ1-2 and V is TRBV4-1; possible D gene TRBD1, 6 bases. CDR1 MGHRA and CDR2 YSYEKL come from the germline V gene. This CDR3 comprises 16 residues. V lost 1 base and J 0 bases, leaving 12 bases between the germline ends. The CDR3 reads CASSQVGQGTNYGYTF. Here the CDR3 DNA reads TGCGCCAGCAGCCAAGTCGGGCAGGGGACTAACTATGGCTACACCTTC.

The chain employs TRBV12-3 or TRBV12-4 and TRBJ1-2, with a weak D call TRBD1 (6 bases). The CDR3 has 12 residues. Trimming took 8 bases from V and 2 from J, leaving 9 bases between them. The CDR3 sequence: CASFGQNYGYTF. The CDR3 nucleotides read TGTGCCAGCTTTGGACAGAACTATGGCTACACCTTC.

This clonotype was recorded many times. The chain has TRBV7-2 and TRBJ1-3; a possible D gene is TRBD1 (5 bases). CDR1 is SGHTA and CDR2 is FQGNSA in the germline V gene. This CDR3 has 14 residues. V dropped 2 bases and J dropped 3 bases, with 8 bases sitting between them. CDR3 amino acids: CASSLNRNGNTIYF. CDR3 in DNA: TGTGCCAGCAGCTTAAACAGGAATGGAAACACCATATATTTT.

This clonotype was seen more than once but under ten times. One end of the junction is discordant with germline, which a read error may explain. This chain uses TRBV4-1 with TRBJ1-1; 11 bases align to TRBD1. Germline-derived CDR1 and CDR2 are MGHRA and YSYEKL. This CDR3 contains 18 residues. In DNA, the CDR3 is TGTGCCAGCAGCCCCCGGACAGGGGGCCCTCCCTTGAACACTGAAGCTTTCTTT. Encoded protein: CASSPRTGGPPLNTEAFF.

This clonotype has a handful of counts. This chain joins TRBV9 and TRBJ1-6; no firm D call. Germline V gene data show CDR1 as SGDLS and CDR2 as YYNGEE. Trimming shortened V by 1 base and J by 7 bases, and 12 bases separated the two germline ends. CDR3 length equals 15 residues. CDR3 bases: TGTGCCAGCAGCGTACAGGACGGGCGGAATTCACCCCTCCACTTT. This sequence encodes CASSVQDGRNSPLHF.

This clonotype was seen a few times. V gene TRBV7-6 combines with J gene TRBJ2-2; D is undetermined. Germline CDR1 reads SGHVS; CDR2 reads FNYEAQ. The CDR3 is 16 amino acids. Between the trimmed V and J ends, which lost 3 bases and 6 bases, there was a span of 17 bases. The CDR3 sequence: CASSFALPTLPGELFF. The CDR3 DNA reads TGTGCCAGCAGCTTCGCGTTACCGACACTCCCCGGGGAGCTGTTTTTT.

This chain connects TRBV6-5 to TRBJ1-1; D might be TRBD1 (5 bases). Germline V gives CDR1 MNHEY, CDR2 SVGAGI. The CDR3 is 15 amino acids. The V and J ends lost 0 bases and 3 bases respectively, with 11 bases between them. In nucleotides, the CDR3 is TGTGCCAGCAGTTACTCGGTTGGCAGGGACACTGAAGCTTTCTTT. Translation: CASSYSVGRDTEAFF.

This chain connects TRBV3-1 to TRBJ2-5; no clear D. The germline gives CDR1 LGHDT, CDR2 YNNKEL (reference sequence). The CDR3 is made up of 14 amino acids. V was cut by 1 base and J by 5 bases, with 11 bases left in between. The CDR3 region is CASSQVPLGETQYF. The CDR3 coding sequence is TGTGCCAGCAGCCAAGTGCCGCTCGGGGAGACCCAGTACTTC.

This clonotype was seen a few times. This chain uses TRBV6-4 with TRBJ2-1, with 10 bases lining up with TRBD2. V shed 5 bases, J shed 6 bases, and the junction held 16 bases outside the gene matches. The CDR3 runs to 18 residues. CDR1 and CDR2 (germline): MRHNA, SNTAGT. CDR3 sequence: CASSRLAGDIYDLNEQFF. For the CDR3, the DNA is TGTGCCAGCAGTCGGCTAGCGGGGGATATCTATGACCTCAATGAGCAGTTCTTC.

This clonotype was counted only a few times. The chain is built from TRBV6-6 and TRBJ2-5; a weak D match, TRBD2 (7 bases). The CDR3 is 12 amino acids. The V gene lost 8 bases and the J gene lost 4 bases, with 11 bases spanning the gap. Germline values: CDR1 MNHNY, CDR2 SVGAGI (reference sequence). The CDR3 nucleotides read TGTGCCAGCTGGGGGGGGCTAGAGACCCAGTACTTC. This encodes CASWGGLETQYF.

The chain joins TRBV4-1 to TRBJ2-5; D uncertain. The CDR3 contains 15 residues. V was cut by 0 bases and J by 7 bases, with 15 bases left in between. Germline assignment: CDR1 MGHRA and CDR2 YSYEKL. For the CDR3, the DNA is TGCGCCAGCAGCCAAGATCGGACGGGTTTATGGACCCAGTACTTC. It translates to CASSQDRTGLWTQYF.

This clonotype was detected a few times. Here the CDR3 reads CASTDFLWGANTEAFF. DNA of the CDR3: TGTGCCAGCACCGACTTCTTGTGGGGGGCTAACACTGAAGCTTTCTTT. The rearrangement uses TRBV6-5 and TRBJ1-1; perhaps TRBD1 as D (6 bases). Deletions cut 7 bases from V and 2 bases from J, with 20 bases between. Germline loops: CDR1 MNHEY, CDR2 SVGAGI. CDR3 size: 16 residues.

CDR3 sequence: CASSYSRSSYTF. In nucleotides, the CDR3 is TGTGCCAGCAGTTACTCGAGGTCCAGCTACACCTTC. This rearrangement joins TRBV6-5 to TRBJ1-2; D not resolved. The germline gives CDR1 MNHEY, CDR2 SVGAGI. Trimming took off 0 bases at V and 9 bases at J, with 8 bases between the two ends. CDR3 size: 12 residues.

In its sample, this clonotype was seen a few times. The chain is built from TRBV27 and TRBJ1-2; D ambiguous. Trimming shortened V by 4 bases and J by 4 bases, and 10 bases separated the two germline ends. Germline-derived CDR1 and CDR2 are MNHEY and SMNVEV (reference sequence). The CDR3 has 13 residues. The CDR3: CASSSLDAYGYTF. CDR3 nucleotides: TGTGCCAGCAGTTCCCTGGATGCCTATGGCTACACCTTC.

This clonotype was seen a handful of times. The V and J genes are TRBV20-1 and TRBJ2-3, with D perhaps being TRBD1 or TRBD2 (5 bases each). Between the trimmed V and J ends, which lost 3 bases and 0 bases, there was a span of 16 bases. The germline V gene encodes CDR1 DFQATT and CDR2 SNEGSKA (reference sequence). CDR3 length equals 16 residues. Here the CDR3 reads CSARAGGHSSTDTQYF. For the CDR3, the DNA is TGCAGTGCTAGGGCGGGTGGACATTCTAGCACAGATACGCAGTATTTT.

This clonotype has more than one count but fewer than ten. The chain is built from TRBV14 and TRBJ2-1; D call uncertain. CDR1 and CDR2 (germline): SGHDN, FVKESK. The CDR3 contains 14 residues. V gave up 0 bases and J gave up 8 bases, with 11 bases separating them. The CDR3: CASSQDQRWDEQFF. DNA for the CDR3: TGTGCCAGCAGCCAAGATCAGCGTTGGGATGAGCAGTTCTTC.

This clonotype was recorded a few times. This sequence joins TRBV6-1 and TRBJ1-1, with D unclear. CDR3 length: 15 amino acids. Trimming stripped 3 bases from V and 0 bases from J, with 11 bases between. Germline CDR1 is MNHNS and CDR2 is SASEGT. CDR3 amino acids: CASSEWLNMNTEAFF. CDR3 nucleotides: TGTGCCAGCAGTGAGTGGCTGAACATGAACACTGAAGCTTTCTTT.

The chain is built from TRBV19 and TRBJ1-1; D is unresolved. The CDR3 has 14 amino acids. Germline V gene sequence: CDR1 LNHDA, CDR2 SQIVND (reference sequence). Trimming took off 7 bases at V and 1 base at J, with 13 bases between the two ends. CDR3 in amino acids: CASIWTAENTEAFF. The CDR3 region has the DNA TGTGCCAGTATCTGGACCGCAGAGAACACTGAAGCTTTCTTT.

The J gene is TRBJ1-1, the V gene TRBV20-1, with D maybe TRBD1 (6 bases). The V gene lost 3 bases and the J gene lost 7 bases, with 15 bases spanning the gap. Germline loops: CDR1 DFQATT, CDR2 SNEGSKA (reference sequence). The CDR3 extends over 13 amino acids. DNA for the CDR3: TGCAGTGCTAGGGGGATGGGGGCCATTGAAGCTTTCTTT. This codes for CSARGMGAIEAFF.

This clonotype was picked up a small number of times. The chain employs TRBV12-5 and TRBJ2-2; D is uncertain. CDR3 length: 13 amino acids. Trimming pared 3 bases from V and 5 bases from J, leaving 7 bases between. Germline assignment: CDR1 LGHNT and CDR2 FRNRAP. The CDR3 region is CASGFDPTGELFF. CDR3 coding DNA: TGTGCTAGTGGTTTCGACCCGACCGGGGAGCTGTTTTTT.

The sample holds many counts of this clonotype. The chain carries TRBV6-1 and TRBJ1-2, with D perhaps matching TRBD1 (5 bases). This CDR3 is built from 15 residues. Germline V gives CDR1 MNHNS, CDR2 SASEGT. With 7 bases removed from V and 4 bases from J, the gap between germline ends came to 19 bases. This CDR3 is CASTPRRDRGYGYTF. As DNA, the CDR3 is TGTGCCAGCACCCCCCGGAGGGACCGAGGCTATGGCTACACCTTC.

The J gene is TRBJ2-7, the V gene TRBV7-6; 14 bases are a match to TRBD2. Looked up from germline, CDR1 is SGHVS and CDR2 is FNYEAQ. V gave up 5 bases and J gave up 4 bases; unmatched junction bases: 4. The CDR3 length is 15 residues. The CDR3 nucleotides read TGTGCCAGCAGCGCGACTAGCGGGGGGGATTACGAGCAGTACTTC. Amino acids: CASSATSGGDYEQYF.

V and J are TRBV7-9 and TRBJ1-2; TRBD1 agrees at 11 bases. Germline V gives CDR1 SEHNR, CDR2 FQNEAQ (reference sequence). V shed 6 bases, J shed 3 bases, and the junction held 6 bases outside the gene matches. The length of the CDR3 is 15 residues. The CDR3 protein is CASSEDRGLYYGYTF. The CDR3 coding sequence is TGTGCCAGCAGTGAGGACAGGGGGCTTTACTATGGCTACACCTTC.

The V gene is TRBV6-2 or TRBV6-3, the J gene TRBJ2-5; D tentatively reads TRBD1 or TRBD2 (5 bases each). V lost 0 bases to trimming and J lost 6 bases, with 11 bases between them. The CDR3 is 14 amino acids. Germline V gives CDR1 MNHEY, CDR2 SVGEGT. This CDR3 is CASSYSGDPQTQYF. CDR3 nucleotide sequence: TGTGCCAGCAGTTACTCAGGGGACCCGCAGACCCAGTACTTC.

Points on this clonotype: The junction does not match germline at one end; this may be a read error. The V gene is TRBV7-6, the J gene TRBJ2-5; D is ambiguous. Germline V gene data show CDR1 as SGHVS and CDR2 as FNYEAQ. This CDR3 comprises 15 residues. The CDR3 loop is CTSSLGMDLEETQYF. In DNA, the CDR3 is TGTACCAGCAGCTTGGGGATGGACCTTGAAGAGACCCAGTACTTC.

The chain links TRBV15 to TRBJ2-1; no reliable D call. Trimming removed 5 bases at V and 7 bases at J, with 15 bases between. Germline V gene sequence: CDR1 LNHNV, CDR2 YYDKDF (reference sequence). The CDR3 covers 14 residues. The DNA of the CDR3 is TGTGCCACCAGCCCTTTCGGTCCCGCTAATGAGCAGTTCTTC. Its translation is CATSPFGPANEQFF.